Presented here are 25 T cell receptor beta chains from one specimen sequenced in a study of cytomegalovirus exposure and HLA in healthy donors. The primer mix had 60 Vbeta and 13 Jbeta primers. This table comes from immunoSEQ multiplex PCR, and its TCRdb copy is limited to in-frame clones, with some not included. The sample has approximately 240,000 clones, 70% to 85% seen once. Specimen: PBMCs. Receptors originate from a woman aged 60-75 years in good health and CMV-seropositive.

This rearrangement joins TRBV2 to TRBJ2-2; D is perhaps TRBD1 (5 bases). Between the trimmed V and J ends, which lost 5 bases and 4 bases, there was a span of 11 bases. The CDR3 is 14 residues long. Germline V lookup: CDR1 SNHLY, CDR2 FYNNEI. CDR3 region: CASSLMGRTGELFF. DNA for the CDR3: TGTGCCAGCAGTTTAATGGGGCGCACCGGGGAGCTGTTTTTT.

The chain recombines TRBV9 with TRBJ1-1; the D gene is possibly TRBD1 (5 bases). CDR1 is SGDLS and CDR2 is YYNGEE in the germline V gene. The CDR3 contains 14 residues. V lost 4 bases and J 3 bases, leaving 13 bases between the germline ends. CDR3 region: CASSPLGGDTEAFF. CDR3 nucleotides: TGTGCCAGCAGCCCCTTGGGAGGGGACACTGAAGCTTTCTTT.

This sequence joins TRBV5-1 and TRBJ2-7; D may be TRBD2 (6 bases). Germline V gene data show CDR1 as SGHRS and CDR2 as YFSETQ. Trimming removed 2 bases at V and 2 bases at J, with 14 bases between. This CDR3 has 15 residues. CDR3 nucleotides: TGCGCCAGCAGCTTAGCGGGCCCAGCAACCTACGAGCAGTACTTC. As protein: CASSLAGPATYEQYF. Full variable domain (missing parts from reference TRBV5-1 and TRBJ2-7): KAGVTQTPRYLIKTRGQQVTLSCSPISGHRSVSWYQQTPGQGLQFLFEYFSETQRNKGNFPGRFSGRQFSNSRSEMNVSTLELGDSALYLCASSLAGPATYEQYFGPGTRLTVT.

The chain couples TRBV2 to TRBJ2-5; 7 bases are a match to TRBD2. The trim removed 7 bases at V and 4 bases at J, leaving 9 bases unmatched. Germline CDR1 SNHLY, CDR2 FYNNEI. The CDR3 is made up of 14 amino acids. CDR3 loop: CASTPGGGGETQYF. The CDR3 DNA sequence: TGTGCCAGCACCCCGGGAGGAGGTGGAGAGACCCAGTACTTC.

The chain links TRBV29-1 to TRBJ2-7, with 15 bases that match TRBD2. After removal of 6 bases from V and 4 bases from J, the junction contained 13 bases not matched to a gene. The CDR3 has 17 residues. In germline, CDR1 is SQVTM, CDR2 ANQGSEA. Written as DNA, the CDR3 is TGCAGCGTGACCCCGGGACTAGCGGGAGGAGGGGTATACGAGCAGTACTTC. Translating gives CSVTPGLAGGGVYEQYF.

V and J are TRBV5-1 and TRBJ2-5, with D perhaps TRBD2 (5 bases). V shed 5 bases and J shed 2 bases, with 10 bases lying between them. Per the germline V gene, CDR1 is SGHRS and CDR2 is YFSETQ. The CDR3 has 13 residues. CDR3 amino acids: CASRRAQQETQYF. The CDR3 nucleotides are TGCGCCAGCAGGCGGGCACAGCAAGAGACCCAGTACTTC.

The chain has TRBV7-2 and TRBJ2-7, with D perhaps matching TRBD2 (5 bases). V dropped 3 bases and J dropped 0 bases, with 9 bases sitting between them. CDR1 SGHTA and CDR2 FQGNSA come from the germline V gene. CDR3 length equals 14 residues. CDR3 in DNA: TGTGCCAGCAGCTTTTTGCGGGTCTCCTACGAGCAGTACTTC. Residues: CASSFLRVSYEQYF. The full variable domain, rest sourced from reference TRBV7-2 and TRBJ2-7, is GAGVSQSPSNKVTEKGKDVELRCDPISGHTALYWYRQSLGQGLEFLIYFQGNSAPDKSGLPSDRFSAERTGGSVSTLTIQRTQQEDSAVYLCASSFLRVSYEQYFGPGTRLTVT.

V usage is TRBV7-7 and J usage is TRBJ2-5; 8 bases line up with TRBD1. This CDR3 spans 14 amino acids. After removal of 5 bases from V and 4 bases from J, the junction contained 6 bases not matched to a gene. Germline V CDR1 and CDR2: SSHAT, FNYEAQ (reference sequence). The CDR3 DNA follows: TGTGCCAGCAGCGTCGGACAGGGCAGAGAGACCCAGTACTTC. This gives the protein CASSVGQGRETQYF.

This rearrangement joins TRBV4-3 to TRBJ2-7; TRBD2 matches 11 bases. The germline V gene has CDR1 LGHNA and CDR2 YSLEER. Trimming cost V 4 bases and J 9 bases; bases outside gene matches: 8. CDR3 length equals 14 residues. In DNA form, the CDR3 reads TGCGCCAGCAGCCCGCTAGCGGGGGGAGTCGGGCAGTACTTC. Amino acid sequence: CASSPLAGGVGQYF.

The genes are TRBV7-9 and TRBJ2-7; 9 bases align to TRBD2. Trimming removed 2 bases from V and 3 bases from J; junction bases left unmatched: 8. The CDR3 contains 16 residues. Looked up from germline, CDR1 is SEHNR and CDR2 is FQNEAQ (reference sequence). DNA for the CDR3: TGTGCCAGCAGCTTACTAGCTAGCGGGGTGTTCTACGAGCAGTACTTC. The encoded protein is CASSLLASGVFYEQYF.

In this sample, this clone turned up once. In DNA, the CDR3 is TGTGCCAGCAGAGCGGAAAGCTCCTACAATGAGCAGTTCTTC. Its protein is CASRAESSYNEQFF. This chain connects TRBV2 to TRBJ2-1, with D possibly being TRBD2 (5 bases). The V gene's germline CDR1 is SNHLY and CDR2 FYNNEI. The CDR3 has 14 residues. V was trimmed by 6 bases and J by 0 bases, leaving 9 bases between them.

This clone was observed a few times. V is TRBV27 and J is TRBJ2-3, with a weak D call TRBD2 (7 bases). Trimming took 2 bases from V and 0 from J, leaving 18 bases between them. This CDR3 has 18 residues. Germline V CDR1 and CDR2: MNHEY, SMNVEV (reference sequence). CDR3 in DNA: TGTGCCAGCAGTTTAAAACGAGGGGGGGGGACTAGCACAGATACGCAGTATTTT. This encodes CASSLKRGGGTSTDTQYF.

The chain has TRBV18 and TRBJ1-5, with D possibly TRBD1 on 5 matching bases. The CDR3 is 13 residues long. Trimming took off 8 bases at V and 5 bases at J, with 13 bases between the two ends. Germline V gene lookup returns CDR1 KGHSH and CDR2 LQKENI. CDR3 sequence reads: CASGGGRDQPQHF. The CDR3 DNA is TGTGCCAGCGGTGGGGGGAGGGATCAGCCCCAGCATTTT.

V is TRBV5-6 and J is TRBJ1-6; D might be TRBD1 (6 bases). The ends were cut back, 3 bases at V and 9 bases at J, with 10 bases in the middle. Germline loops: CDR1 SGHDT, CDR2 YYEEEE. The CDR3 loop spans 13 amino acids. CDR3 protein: CASSSGRGSPLHF. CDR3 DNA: TGTGCCAGCAGCTCGGGCAGGGGTTCACCCCTCCACTTT.

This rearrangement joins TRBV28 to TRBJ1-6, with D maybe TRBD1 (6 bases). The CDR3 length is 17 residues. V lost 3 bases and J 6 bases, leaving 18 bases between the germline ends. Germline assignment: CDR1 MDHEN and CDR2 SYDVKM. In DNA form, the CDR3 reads TGTGCCAGCAGTTTTCGGCTTCGTGGACAGATTAATTCACCCCTCCACTTT. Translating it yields CASSFRLRGQINSPLHF.

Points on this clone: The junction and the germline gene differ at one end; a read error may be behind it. CDR3 nucleotide sequence: TGTGCCAGCACCTTAAACAGGGCTCCCTATGGCTACACCTTC. Translated: CASTLNRAPYGYTF. This chain uses TRBV7-9 with TRBJ1-2, with D possibly matching TRBD1 (6 bases). The germline V gene encodes CDR1 SEHNR and CDR2 FQNEAQ (reference sequence). The CDR3 runs to 14 residues.

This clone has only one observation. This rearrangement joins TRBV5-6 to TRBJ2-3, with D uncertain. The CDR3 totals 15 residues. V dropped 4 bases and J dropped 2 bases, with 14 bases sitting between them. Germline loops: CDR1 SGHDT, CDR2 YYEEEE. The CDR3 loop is CASSPGGGPTDTQYF. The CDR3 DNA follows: TGTGCCAGCAGCCCCGGTGGCGGCCCCACAGATACGCAGTATTTT.

CDR3 in amino acids: CASSPPKTSGADTQYF. In nucleotides, the CDR3 is TGCGCCAGCAGCCCCCCCAAGACTAGCGGGGCTGATACGCAGTATTTT. The genes are TRBV4-1 and TRBJ2-3, with TRBD2 matching 11 bases. The V segment lost 4 bases and the J segment 6 bases; nucleotides outside the gene matches: 9. The CDR3 spans 16 residues. Germline V gene data show CDR1 as MGHRA and CDR2 as YSYEKL.

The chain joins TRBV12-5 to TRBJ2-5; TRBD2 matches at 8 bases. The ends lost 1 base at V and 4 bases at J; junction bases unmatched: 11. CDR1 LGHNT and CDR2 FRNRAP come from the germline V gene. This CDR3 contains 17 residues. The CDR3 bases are TGTGCTAGTGGTTTGGCGGGGGGGAGGCCGGCGGGAGAGACCCAGTACTTC. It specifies CASGLAGGRPAGETQYF. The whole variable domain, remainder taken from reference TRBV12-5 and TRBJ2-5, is DARVTQTPRHKVTEMGQEVTMRCQPILGHNTVFWYRQTMMQGLELLAYFRNRAPLDDSGMPKDRFSAEMPDATLATLKIQPSEPRDSAVYFCASGLAGGRPAGETQYFGPGTRLLVL.

The CDR3 nucleotides are TGTGCCAGCAGCGTATCAGGACTAGCGGGAGGCAATGAGCAGTTCTTC. It specifies CASSVSGLAGGNEQFF. The chain uses TRBV9 and TRBJ2-1; 14 bases match TRBD2. There are 16 residues in the CDR3. Germline V CDR1 and CDR2: SGDLS, YYNGEE. Germline trimming cut 1 base from V and 6 bases from J; bases unmatched to any gene: 3.

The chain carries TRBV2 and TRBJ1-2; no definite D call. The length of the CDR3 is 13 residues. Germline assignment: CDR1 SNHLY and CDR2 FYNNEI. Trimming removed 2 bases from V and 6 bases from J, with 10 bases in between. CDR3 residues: CASSESGGNGYTF. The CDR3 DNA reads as TGTGCCAGCAGTGAATCGGGTGGAAATGGCTACACCTTC. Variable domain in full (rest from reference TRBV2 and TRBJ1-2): EPEVTQTPSHQVTQMGQEVILRCVPISNHLYFYWYRQILGQKVEFLVSFYNNEISEKSEIFDDQFSVERPDGSNFTLKIRSTKLEDSAMYFCASSESGGNGYTFGSGTRLTVV.

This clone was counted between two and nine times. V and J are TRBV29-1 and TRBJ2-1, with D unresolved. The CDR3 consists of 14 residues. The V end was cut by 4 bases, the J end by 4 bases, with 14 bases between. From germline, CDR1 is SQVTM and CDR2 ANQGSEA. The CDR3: CSVGVPPTYNEQFF. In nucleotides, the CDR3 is TGCAGCGTTGGGGTCCCGCCGACATACAATGAGCAGTTCTTC.

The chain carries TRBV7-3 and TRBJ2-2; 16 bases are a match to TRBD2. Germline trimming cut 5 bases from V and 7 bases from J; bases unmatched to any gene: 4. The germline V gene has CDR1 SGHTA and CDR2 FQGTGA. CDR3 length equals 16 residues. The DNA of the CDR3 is TGTGCCAGCAGCACTGGGACTAGCGGGGGGGACGGGGAGCTGTTTTTT. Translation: CASSTGTSGGDGELFF.

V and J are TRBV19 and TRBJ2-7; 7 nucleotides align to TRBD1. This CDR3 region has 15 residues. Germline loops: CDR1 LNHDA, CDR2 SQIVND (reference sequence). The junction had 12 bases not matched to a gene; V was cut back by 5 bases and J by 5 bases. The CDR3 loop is CASSPMTGNSHEQYF. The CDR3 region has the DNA TGTGCCAGTAGTCCGATGACAGGGAATTCCCACGAGCAGTACTTC.

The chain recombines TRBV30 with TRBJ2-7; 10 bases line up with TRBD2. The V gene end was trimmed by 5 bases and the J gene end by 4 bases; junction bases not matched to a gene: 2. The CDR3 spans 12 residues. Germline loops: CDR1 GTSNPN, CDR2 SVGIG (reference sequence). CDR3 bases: TGTGCCTGGGGACTAGCGGATTACGAGCAGTACTTC. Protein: CAWGLADYEQYF. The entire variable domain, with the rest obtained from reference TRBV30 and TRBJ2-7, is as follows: SQTIHQWPATLVQPVGSPLSLECTVEGTSNPNLYWYRQAAGRGLQLLFYSVGIGQISSEVPQNLSASRPQDRQFILSSKKLLLSDSGFYLCAWGLADYEQYFGPGTRLTVT.